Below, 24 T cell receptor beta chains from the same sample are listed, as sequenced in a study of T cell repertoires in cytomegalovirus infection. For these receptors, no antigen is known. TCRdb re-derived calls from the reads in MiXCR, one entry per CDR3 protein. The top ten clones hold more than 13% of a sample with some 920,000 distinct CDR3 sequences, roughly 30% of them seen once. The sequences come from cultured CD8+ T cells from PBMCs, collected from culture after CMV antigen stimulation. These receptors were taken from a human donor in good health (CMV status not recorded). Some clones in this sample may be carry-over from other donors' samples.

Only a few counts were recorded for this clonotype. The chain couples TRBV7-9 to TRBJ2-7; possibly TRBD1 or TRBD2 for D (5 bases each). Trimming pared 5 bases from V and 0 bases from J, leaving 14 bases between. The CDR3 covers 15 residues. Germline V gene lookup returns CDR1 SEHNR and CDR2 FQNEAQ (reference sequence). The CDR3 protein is CASSADGAFSYEQYF. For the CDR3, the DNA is TGTGCCAGCAGCGCAGACGGGGCTTTCTCCTACGAGCAGTACTTC. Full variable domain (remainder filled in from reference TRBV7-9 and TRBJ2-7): DTGVSQNPRHKITKRGQNVTFRCDPISEHNRLYWYRQTLGQGPEFLTYFQNEAQLEKSRLLSDRFSAERPKGSFSTLEIQRTEQGDSAMYLCASSADGAFSYEQYFGPGTRLTVT.

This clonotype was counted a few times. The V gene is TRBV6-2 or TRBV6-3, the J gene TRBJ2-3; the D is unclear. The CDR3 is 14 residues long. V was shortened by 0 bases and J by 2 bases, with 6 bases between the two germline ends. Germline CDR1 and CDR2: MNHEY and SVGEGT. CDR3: CASSYSPNTDTQYF. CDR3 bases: TGTGCCAGCAGTTACTCTCCCAACACAGATACGCAGTATTTT.

The CDR3 sequence: CASITGTGNSYNEQFF. CDR3 bases: TGTGCCAGCATAACCGGGACAGGGAACTCCTACAATGAGCAGTTCTTC. The chain carries TRBV7-6 and TRBJ2-1; 9 bases fit TRBD1. The CDR3 covers 16 residues. After removal of 7 bases from V and 0 bases from J, the junction contained 7 bases not matched to a gene. The germline V gene has CDR1 SGHVS and CDR2 FNYEAQ.

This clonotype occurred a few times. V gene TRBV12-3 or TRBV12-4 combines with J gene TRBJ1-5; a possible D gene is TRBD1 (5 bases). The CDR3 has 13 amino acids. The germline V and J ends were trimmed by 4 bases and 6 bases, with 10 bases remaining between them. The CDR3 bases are TGTGCCAGCAGTTCGACAGCGCCTCAGCCCCAGCATTTT. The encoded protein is CASSSTAPQPQHF.

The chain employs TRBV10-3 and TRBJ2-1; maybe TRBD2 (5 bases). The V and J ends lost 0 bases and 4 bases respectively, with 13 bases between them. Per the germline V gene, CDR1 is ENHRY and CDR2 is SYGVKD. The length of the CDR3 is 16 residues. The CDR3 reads CAISESHTADYNEQFF. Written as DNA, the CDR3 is TGTGCCATCAGTGAGTCGCATACAGCGGATTACAATGAGCAGTTCTTC.

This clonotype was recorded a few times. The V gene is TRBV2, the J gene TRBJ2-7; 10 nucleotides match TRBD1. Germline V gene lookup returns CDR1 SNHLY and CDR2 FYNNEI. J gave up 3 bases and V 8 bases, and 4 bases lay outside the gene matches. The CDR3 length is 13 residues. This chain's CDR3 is CASRDRGYYEQYF. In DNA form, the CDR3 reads TGTGCCAGCCGGGACAGGGGCTACTACGAGCAGTACTTC.

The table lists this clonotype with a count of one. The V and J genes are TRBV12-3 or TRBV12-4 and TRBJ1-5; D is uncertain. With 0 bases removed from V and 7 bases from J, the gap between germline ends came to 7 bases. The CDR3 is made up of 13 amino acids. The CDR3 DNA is TGTGCCAGCAGTTTAGCCTTAAAACAGCCCCAGCATTTT. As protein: CASSLALKQPQHF.

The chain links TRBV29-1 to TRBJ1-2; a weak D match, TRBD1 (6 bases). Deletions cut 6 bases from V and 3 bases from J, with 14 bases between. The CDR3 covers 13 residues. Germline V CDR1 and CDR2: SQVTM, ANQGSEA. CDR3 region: CSVEQGWDYGYTF. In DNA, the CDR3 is TGCAGCGTCGAACAGGGATGGGACTATGGCTACACCTTC.

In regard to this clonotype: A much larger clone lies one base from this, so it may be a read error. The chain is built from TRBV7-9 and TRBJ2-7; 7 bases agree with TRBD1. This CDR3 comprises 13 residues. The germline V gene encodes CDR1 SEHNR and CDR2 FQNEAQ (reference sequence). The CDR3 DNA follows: TGTGTCAGCAGCTTGGGACAGTTAGATGAGCAGTACTTC. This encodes CVSSLGQLDEQYF.

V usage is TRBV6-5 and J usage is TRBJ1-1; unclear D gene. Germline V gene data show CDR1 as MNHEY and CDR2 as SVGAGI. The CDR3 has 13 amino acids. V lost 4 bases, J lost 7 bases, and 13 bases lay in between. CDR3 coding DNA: TGTGCCAGCAGTTCCCTCCCGATTATTGAAGCTTTCTTT. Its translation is CASSSLPIIEAFF.

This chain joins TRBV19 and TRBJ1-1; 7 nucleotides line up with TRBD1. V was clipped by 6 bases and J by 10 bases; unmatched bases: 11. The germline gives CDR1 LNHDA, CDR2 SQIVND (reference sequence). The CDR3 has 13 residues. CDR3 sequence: CASRIQGSHGAFF. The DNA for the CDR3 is TGTGCCAGTAGGATACAGGGGTCTCACGGAGCTTTCTTT.

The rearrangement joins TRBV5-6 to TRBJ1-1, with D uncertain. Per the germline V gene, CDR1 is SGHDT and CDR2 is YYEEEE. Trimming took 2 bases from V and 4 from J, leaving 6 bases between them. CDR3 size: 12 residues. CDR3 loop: CASSFLVTEAFF. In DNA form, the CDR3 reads TGTGCCAGCAGCTTTTTAGTCACTGAAGCTTTCTTT. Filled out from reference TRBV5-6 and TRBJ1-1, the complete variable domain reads DAGVTQSPTHLIKTRGQQVTLRCSPKSGHDTVSWYQQALGQGPQFIFQYYEEEERQRGNFPDRFSGHQFPNYSSELNVNALLLGDSALYLCASSFLVTEAFFGQGTRLTVV.

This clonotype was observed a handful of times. DNA for the CDR3: TGTGCCAGCAGTTCGGGACTTCAGGGGCCTCGGGCTTTCTTT. The encoded protein is CASSSGLQGPRAFF. This chain links TRBV27 with TRBJ1-1, with D possibly matching TRBD1 (6 bases). This CDR3 is 14 amino acids long. Germline V lookup: CDR1 MNHEY, CDR2 SMNVEV (reference sequence). Trimming pared 4 bases from V and 11 bases from J, leaving 20 bases between.

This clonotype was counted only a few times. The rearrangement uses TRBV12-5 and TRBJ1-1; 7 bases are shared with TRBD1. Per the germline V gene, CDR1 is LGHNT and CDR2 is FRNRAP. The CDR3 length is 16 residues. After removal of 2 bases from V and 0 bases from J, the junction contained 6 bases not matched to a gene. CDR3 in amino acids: CASGLPGDRLNTEAFF. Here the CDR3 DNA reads TGTGCTAGTGGTTTGCCTGGGGACAGATTGAACACTGAAGCTTTCTTT.

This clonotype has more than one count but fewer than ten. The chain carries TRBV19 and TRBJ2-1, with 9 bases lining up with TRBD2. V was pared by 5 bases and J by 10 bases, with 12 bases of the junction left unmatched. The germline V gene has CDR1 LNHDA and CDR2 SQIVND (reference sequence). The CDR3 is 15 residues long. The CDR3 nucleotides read TGTGCCAGTAGTCCCCAGGAGCGGGGGGTACAGGAGCAGTTCTTC. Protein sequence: CASSPQERGVQEQFF.

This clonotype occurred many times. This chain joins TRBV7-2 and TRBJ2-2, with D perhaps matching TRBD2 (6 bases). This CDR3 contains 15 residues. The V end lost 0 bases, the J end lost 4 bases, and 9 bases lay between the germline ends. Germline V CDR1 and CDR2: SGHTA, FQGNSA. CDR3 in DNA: TGTGCCAGCAGCTTAGCGGGGGGTAGCACCGGGGAGCTGTTTTTT. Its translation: CASSLAGGSTGELFF.

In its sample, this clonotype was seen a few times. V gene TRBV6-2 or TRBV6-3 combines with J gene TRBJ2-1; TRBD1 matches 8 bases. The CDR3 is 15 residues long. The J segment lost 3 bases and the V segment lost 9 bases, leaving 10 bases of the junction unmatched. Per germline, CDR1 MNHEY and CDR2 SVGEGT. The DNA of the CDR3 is TGTGCCAGTAAATCAGGGGGCATGCTCTACAATGAGCAGTTCTTC. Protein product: CASKSGGMLYNEQFF.

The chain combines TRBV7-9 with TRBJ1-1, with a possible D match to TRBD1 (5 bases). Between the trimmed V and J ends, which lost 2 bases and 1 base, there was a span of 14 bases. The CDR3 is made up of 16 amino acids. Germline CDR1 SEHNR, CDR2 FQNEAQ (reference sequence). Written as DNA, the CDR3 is TGTGCCAGCAGCTTATGGGTAACGGGGGAGAACACTGAAGCTTTCTTT. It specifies CASSLWVTGENTEAFF.

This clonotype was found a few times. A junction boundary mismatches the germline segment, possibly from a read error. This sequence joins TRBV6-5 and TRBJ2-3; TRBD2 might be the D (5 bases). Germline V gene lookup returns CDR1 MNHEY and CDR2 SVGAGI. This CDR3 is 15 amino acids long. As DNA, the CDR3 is TGTGTCAGCACCAGATACGGACTTAGCACAGATACGCAGTATTTT. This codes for CVSTRYGLSTDTQYF.

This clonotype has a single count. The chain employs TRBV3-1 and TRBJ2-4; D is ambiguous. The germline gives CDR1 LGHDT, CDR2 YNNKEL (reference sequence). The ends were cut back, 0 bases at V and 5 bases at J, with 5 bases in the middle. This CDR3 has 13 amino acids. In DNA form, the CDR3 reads TGTGCCAGCAGCCAAGACATCCAAAACATTCAGTACTTC. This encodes CASSQDIQNIQYF.

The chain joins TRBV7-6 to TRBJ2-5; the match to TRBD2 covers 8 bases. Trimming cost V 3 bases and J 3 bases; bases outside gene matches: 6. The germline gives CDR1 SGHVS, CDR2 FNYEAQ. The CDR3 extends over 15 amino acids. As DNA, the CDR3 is TGTGCCAGCAGCTTTATCCCGGGGGGGAAAGAGACCCAGTACTTC. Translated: CASSFIPGGKETQYF.

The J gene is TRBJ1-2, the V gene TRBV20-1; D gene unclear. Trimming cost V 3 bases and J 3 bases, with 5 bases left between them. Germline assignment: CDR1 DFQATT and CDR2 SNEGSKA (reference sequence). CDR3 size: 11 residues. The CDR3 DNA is TGCAGTGCTAGGAAAGACTATGGCTACACCTTC. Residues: CSARKDYGYTF.

CDR3 residues: CASRARGGIEAFF. The CDR3 DNA follows: TGTGCCAGCAGAGCCCGGGGGGGGATTGAAGCTTTCTTT. V and J are TRBV2 and TRBJ1-1; tentatively, D is TRBD1 (5 bases). The CDR3 spans 13 residues. Between the trimmed V and J ends, which lost 6 bases and 7 bases, there was a span of 15 bases. CDR1 and CDR2 (germline): SNHLY, FYNNEI. The whole variable domain, filled in from reference TRBV2 and TRBJ1-1, reads EPEVTQTPSHQVTQMGQEVILRCVPISNHLYFYWYRQILGQKVEFLVSFYNNEISEKSEIFDDQFSVERPDGSNFTLKIRSTKLEDSAMYFCASRARGGIEAFFGQGTRLTVV.

CDR3: CASSSGQTADEQFF. The CDR3 DNA sequence: TGTGCCAGCAGTTCGGGACAAACGGCAGATGAGCAGTTCTTC. The chain carries TRBV6-5 and TRBJ2-1, with D possibly TRBD1 on 6 matching bases. Trimming removed 4 bases from V and 8 bases from J, with 15 bases in between. Germline values: CDR1 MNHEY, CDR2 SVGAGI. CDR3 length equals 14 residues.